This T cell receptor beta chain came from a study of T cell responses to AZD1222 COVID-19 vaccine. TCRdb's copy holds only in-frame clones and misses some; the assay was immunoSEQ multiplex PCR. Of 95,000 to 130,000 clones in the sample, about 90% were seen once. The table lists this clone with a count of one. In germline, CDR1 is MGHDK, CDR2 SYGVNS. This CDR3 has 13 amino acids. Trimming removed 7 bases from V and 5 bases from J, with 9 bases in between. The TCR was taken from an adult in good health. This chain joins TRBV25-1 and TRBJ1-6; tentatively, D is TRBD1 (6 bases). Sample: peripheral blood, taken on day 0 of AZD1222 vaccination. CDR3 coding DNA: TGTGCCAGCACCGGGACAAATAATTCACCCCTCCACTTT. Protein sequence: CASTGTNNSPLHF.